One TCR beta chain is described in this entry. PBMCs originated in about 9.8 ml of fresh peripheral blood. Trimming took off 3 bases at V and 12 bases at J, with 17 bases between the two ends. Germline lookup yields CDR1 DFQATT and CDR2 SNEGSKA (reference sequence). This CDR3 region has 12 residues. Using RNA transcripts, the TCR beta CDR3 regions were amplified. An opening RT-PCR round employed HTBI primers and preceded a second-round multiplex PCR. From the multiplex PCR reads, TCRdb called clonotypes with MiXCR, one entry per CDR3 protein. Of about 700,000 distinct CDR3 sequences in the sample, roughly 40% were seen once. The data are from a study of Graves' ophthalmopathy and Graves' hyperthyroidism. Looking at the study overall: Prior to any treatment, peripheral blood was collected at the time of initial diagnosis.

This TCR came from an adult man with Graves' ophthalmopathy. The rearrangement links TRBV20-1 to TRBJ1-2; D uncertain. The material sequenced was peripheral blood. The CDR3 spells CSASWGVVGHTF. CDR3 nucleotide sequence: TGCAGTGCTAGTTGGGGAGTGGTCGGCCACACCTTC.